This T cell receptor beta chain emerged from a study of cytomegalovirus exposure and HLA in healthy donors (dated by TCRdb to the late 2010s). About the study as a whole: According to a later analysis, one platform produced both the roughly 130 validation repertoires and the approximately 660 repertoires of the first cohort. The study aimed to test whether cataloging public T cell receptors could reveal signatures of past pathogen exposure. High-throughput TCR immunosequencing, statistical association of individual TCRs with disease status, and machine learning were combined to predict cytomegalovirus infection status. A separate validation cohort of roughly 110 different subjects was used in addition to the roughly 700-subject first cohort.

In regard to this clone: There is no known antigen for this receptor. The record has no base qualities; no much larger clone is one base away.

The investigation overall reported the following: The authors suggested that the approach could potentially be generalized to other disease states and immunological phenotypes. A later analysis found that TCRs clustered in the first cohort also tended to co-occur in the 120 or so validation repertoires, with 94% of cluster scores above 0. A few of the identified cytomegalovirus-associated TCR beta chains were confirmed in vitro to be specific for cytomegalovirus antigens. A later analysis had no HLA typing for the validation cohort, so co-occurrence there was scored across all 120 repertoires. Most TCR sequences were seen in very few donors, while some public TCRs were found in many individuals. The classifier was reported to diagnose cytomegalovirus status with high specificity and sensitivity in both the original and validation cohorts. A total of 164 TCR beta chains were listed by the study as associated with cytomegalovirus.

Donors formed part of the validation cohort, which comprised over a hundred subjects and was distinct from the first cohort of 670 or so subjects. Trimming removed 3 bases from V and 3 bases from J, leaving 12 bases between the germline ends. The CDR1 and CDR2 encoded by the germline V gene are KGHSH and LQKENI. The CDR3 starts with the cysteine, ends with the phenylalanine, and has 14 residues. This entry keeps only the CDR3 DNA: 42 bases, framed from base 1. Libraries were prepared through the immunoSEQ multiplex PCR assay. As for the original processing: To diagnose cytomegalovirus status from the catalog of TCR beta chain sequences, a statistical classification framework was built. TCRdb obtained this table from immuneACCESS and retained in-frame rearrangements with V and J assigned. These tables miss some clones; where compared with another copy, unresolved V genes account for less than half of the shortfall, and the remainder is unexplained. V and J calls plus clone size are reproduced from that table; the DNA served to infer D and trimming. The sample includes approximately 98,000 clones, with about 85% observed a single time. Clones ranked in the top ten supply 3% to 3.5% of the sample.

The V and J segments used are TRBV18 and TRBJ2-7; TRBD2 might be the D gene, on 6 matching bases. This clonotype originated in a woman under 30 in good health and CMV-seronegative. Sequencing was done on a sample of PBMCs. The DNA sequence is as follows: TGTGCCAGCTCACCCACCCGGGGGTACTACGAGCAGTACTTC. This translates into CASSPTRGYYEQYF.